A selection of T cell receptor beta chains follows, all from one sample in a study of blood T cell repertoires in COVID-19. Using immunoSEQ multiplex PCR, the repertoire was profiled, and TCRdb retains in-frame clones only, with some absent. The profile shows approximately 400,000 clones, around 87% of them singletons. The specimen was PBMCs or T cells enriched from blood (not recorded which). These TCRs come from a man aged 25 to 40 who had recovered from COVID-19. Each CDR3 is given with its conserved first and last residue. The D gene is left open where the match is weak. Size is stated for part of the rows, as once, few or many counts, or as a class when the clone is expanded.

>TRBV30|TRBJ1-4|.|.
TGTGCCTGGAGTGTACATTTACGTGAAAAACTGTTTTTT
CAWSVHLREKLFF
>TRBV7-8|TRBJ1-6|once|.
TGTGCCAGCAGAATACAGGCCCCTTCACCCCTCCACTTT
CASRIQAPSPLHF
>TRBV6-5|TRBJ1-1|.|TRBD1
TGTGCCAGCAGTTACCGACTACAGGGGAAGAACACTGAAGCTTTCTTT
CASSYRLQGKNTEAFF
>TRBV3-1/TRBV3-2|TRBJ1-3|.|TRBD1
TGTGCCAGCAGCCAGGGGGACAGGGGACTAGGAGGAAACACCATATATTTT
CASSQGDRGLGGNTIYF
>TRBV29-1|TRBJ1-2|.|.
TGCAGCACCACGGACAGATATGGCTACACCTTC
CSTTDRYGYTF
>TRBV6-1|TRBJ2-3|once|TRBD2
TGTGCCAGCAGTGAAACGACTAGCAATACGCAGTATTTT
CASSETTSNTQYF
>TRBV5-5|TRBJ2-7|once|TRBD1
TGTGCCAGCAGCATCGGGACAGTACAATACGAGCAGTACTTC
CASSIGTVQYEQYF
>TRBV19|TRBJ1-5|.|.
TGTGCCAGTAGTCCGACAAGTAATCAGCCCCAGCATTTT
CASSPTSNQPQHF
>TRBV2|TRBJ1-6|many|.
TGTGCCAGCAGTGACAGGGCCTCTGTGGATTCACCCCTCCACTTT
CASSDRASVDSPLHF
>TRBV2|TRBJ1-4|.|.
TGTGCCAGCGCGACACAATCTAATGAAAAACTGTTTTTT
CASATQSNEKLFF
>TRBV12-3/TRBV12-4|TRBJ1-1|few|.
TGTGCCAGCAGTCTTAAGGAGAGGACTGAAGCTTTCTTT
CASSLKERTEAFF
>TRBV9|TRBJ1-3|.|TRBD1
TGTGCCAGCAGCTTAAGTACAGGGGGCACTGGAAACACCATATATTTT
CASSLSTGGTGNTIYF
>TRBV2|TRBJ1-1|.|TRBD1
TGTGCCAGCAGTCGACAGGGGTTGAGCACTGAAGCTTTCTTT
CASSRQGLSTEAFF
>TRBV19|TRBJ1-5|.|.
TGTGCCAGTAGTAATGACAGGTATAGCAATCAGCCCCAGCATTTT
CASSNDRYSNQPQHF
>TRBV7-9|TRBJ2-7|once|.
TGTGCCAGCAGCTTAGAGTCCGGGGTGGGGACCTACGAGCAGTACTTC
CASSLESGVGTYEQYF
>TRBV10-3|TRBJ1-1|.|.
TGTGCCATCAGTGAGTCCAGGGGAGTGGCGAACACTGAAGCTTTCTTT
CAISESRGVANTEAFF
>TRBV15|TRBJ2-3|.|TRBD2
TGTGCCACCAGCAGAGCCCCCGCGGGAGGGGGCACAGATACGCAGTATTTT
CATSRAPAGGGTDTQYF
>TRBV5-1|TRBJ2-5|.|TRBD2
TGCGCCAGCAGCTTGGCGCCTAGCGGCATCCAAGAGACCCAGTACTTC
CASSLAPSGIQETQYF
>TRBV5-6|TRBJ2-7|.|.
TGTGCCAGCAGCCACAGGAGCGAGCAGTACTTC
CASSHRSEQYF
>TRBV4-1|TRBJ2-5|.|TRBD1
TGCGCCAGCAGCCGGACAGGGGGGTACCAAGAGACCCAGTACTTC
CASSRTGGYQETQYF
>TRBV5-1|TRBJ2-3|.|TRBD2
TGCGCCAGCAGCATCCTACTAGCGGGGGAAGCAGATACGCAGTATTTT
CASSILLAGEADTQYF
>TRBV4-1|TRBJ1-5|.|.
TGCGCCAGCAGCCAAGATCGGGGTGGCAGTCCCAATCAGCCCCAGCATTTT
CASSQDRGGSPNQPQHF
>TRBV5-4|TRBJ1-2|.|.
TGTGCCAGCAGGGCAGGGGACGACGGCTACACCTTC
CASRAGDDGYTF
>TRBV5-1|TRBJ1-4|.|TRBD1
TGCGCCAGCAGCGCGGGACAGGGGGCCGCAACTAATGAAAAACTGTTTTTT
CASSAGQGAATNEKLFF
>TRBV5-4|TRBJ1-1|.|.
TGTGCCAGCAGCTTGGACAGTCTGAACACTGAAGCTTTCTTT
CASSLDSLNTEAFF
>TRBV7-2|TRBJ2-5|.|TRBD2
TGTGCCAGCAGCTTTCAGAAGACTAGCGGAAAACAAGAGACCCAGTACTTC
CASSFQKTSGKQETQYF
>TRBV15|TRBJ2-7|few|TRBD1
TGTGCCACCAGCAGGGCAAGACAGGGGGCGAGGCTCGAGCAGTACTTC
CATSRARQGARLEQYF
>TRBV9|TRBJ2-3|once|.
TGTGCCAGCGGGGGGTCCTTCACAGATACGCAGTATTTT
CASGGSFTDTQYF
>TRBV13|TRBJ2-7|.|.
TGTGCCAGCAGTTTAAGGGGTCCCTACGAGCAGTACTTC
CASSLRGPYEQYF
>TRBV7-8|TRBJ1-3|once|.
TGTGCCAGCAGCCGTCCAAACTCTGGAAACACCATATATTTT
CASSRPNSGNTIYF
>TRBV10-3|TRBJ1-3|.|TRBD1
TGTGCCATCAGGGAAGGACAGGGAGATTTCTCTGGAAACACCATATATTTT
CAIREGQGDFSGNTIYF
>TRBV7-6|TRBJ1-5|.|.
TGTGCCAGCAGCGCTAGCCCCACCGCAGGACAGCCCCAGCATTTT
CASSASPTAGQPQHF
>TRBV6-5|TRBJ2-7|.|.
TGTGCCAGCAGTCGACGGACAGAAGAAGGCTACGAGCAGTACTTC
CASSRRTEEGYEQYF
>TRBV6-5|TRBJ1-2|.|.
TGTGCCAGCAGTTACTCGAACTCCGATGCTAACTATGGCTACACCTTC
CASSYSNSDANYGYTF
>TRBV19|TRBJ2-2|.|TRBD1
TGTGCCAGTAGTACGAGACAGGGCGCCGGGGAGCTGTTTTTT
CASSTRQGAGELFF
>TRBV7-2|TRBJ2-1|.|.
TGTGCCAGCACACTAGATCCGGATGAGGGTGAGCAGTTCTTC
CASTLDPDEGEQFF
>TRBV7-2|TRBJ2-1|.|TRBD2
TGTGCCAGCAGCTTAGCGCCGCGGGGGGCCTCCTACAATGAGCAGTTCTTC
CASSLAPRGASYNEQFF
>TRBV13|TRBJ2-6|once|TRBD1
TGTGCCAGCAGGAGACAGGGCTCTGGGGCCAACGTCCTGACTTTC
CASRRQGSGANVLTF
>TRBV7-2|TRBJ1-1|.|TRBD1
TGTGCCAGCAGCTCCCGGACAGGAAACACTGAAGCTTTCTTT
CASSSRTGNTEAFF
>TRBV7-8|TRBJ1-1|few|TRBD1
TGTGCCAGCAGCTTGGACAGGGGGCATACTGAAGCTTTCTTT
CASSLDRGHTEAFF
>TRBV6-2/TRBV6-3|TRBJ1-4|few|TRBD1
TGTGCCAGCAGTTACCTCCAAGGGGGCCGGGAAAAACTGTTTTTT
CASSYLQGGREKLFF
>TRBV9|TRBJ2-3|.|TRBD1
TGTGCCAGCAGCAACCCGGGACAGGGGGCAGATACGCAGTATTTT
CASSNPGQGADTQYF
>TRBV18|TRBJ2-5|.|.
TGTGCCAGCTCAGATCTGAGCCTGAGGGAGACCCAGTACTTC
CASSDLSLRETQYF
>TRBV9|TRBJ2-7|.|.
TGTGCCAGCAGCGTTCTCGGTTCAGGGCAACCCTACGAGCAGTACTTC
CASSVLGSGQPYEQYF